This entry lists 32 T cell receptor beta chains sequenced from one sample in a study of blood T cell repertoires in COVID-19. Profiling relied on immunoSEQ multiplex PCR, and the TCRdb table lists in-frame clones only, not all of them. The profile shows roughly 670,000 clones, 85% to 90% of them singletons. The sequenced material came from peripheral blood. The receptors shown here come from a woman aged 18-35 years with acute or convalescent COVID-19.

The CDR3 sequence: CASAPGQGAAGGIYGYTF. The CDR3 bases are TGTGCCAGCGCCCCGGGACAGGGGGCGGCGGGTGGGATATATGGCTACACCTTC. The genes are TRBV7-2 and TRBJ1-2; 12 bases line up with TRBD1. Germline lookup yields CDR1 SGHTA and CDR2 FQGNSA. The CDR3 consists of 18 residues. V gave up 8 bases and J gave up 5 bases; unmatched junction bases: 18.

J is TRBJ1-5 and V is TRBV6-5; no clear D gene. Between the trimmed V and J ends, which lost 4 bases and 4 bases, there was a span of 11 bases. In germline, CDR1 is MNHEY, CDR2 SVGAGI. CDR3 size: 14 residues. This CDR3 reads CASSSATGNQPQHF. CDR3 nucleotide sequence: TGTGCCAGCAGTTCGGCTACGGGGAATCAGCCCCAGCATTTT.

The chain is built from TRBV5-1 and TRBJ1-1, with D perhaps matching TRBD1 (5 bases). CDR3 length equals 14 residues. The germline gives CDR1 SGHRS, CDR2 YFSETQ. Trimming took off 0 bases at V and 5 bases at J, with 11 bases between the two ends. CDR3 nucleotide sequence: TGCGCCAGCAGCTTGGTAGGGGTTTTAACTGAAGCTTTCTTT. Protein sequence: CASSLVGVLTEAFF.

This clone has a handful of counts. The CDR3 protein is CASSLAASSGNTIYF. CDR3 sequence (DNA): TGTGCCAGCAGCTTAGCGGCCAGCTCTGGAAACACCATATATTTT. The rearrangement uses TRBV7-9 and TRBJ1-3; D not resolved. Trimming shortened V by 0 bases and J by 0 bases, and 6 bases separated the two germline ends. The length of the CDR3 is 15 residues. Per the germline V gene, CDR1 is SEHNR and CDR2 is FQNEAQ (reference sequence).

The gene calls are TRBV19 and TRBJ2-1, with TRBD1 as a possible D gene (7 bases). With 5 bases removed from V and 5 bases from J, the gap between germline ends came to 16 bases. Germline CDR1 LNHDA, CDR2 SQIVND (reference sequence). The CDR3 is 15 amino acids. CDR3 sequence (DNA): TGTGCCAGTAGTCCGCGGGACAGCGAGAACAATGAGCAGTTCTTC. Its translation: CASSPRDSENNEQFF.

The V and J genes are TRBV6-2 or TRBV6-3 and TRBJ2-3; 9 positions match TRBD2. Losses at the gene ends were 2 bases for V and 0 bases for J; bases not matched to a gene: 6. This CDR3 spans 17 amino acids. Per the germline V gene, CDR1 is MNHEY and CDR2 is SVGEGT. For the CDR3, the DNA is TGTGCCAGCAGTTACCTAGCGGGGTATACTAGCACAGATACGCAGTATTTT. Its translation is CASSYLAGYTSTDTQYF.

CDR3 nucleotides: TGTGCCAGCAGCCGTGGCGGGAACACTGAAGCTTTCTTT. Residues: CASSRGGNTEAFF. V usage is TRBV7-8 and J usage is TRBJ1-1; D is unclear. The CDR3 is 13 residues long. Germline loops: CDR1 SGHVS, CDR2 FQNEAQ. V was cut by 5 bases and J by 1 base, with 8 bases left in between.

The V and J genes are TRBV18 and TRBJ2-5; unclear D gene. This CDR3 has 13 residues. V was cut by 0 bases and J by 5 bases, with 7 bases left in between. The germline gives CDR1 KGHSH, CDR2 LQKENI. In DNA, the CDR3 is TGTGCCAGCTCACCACCATCGTCCGAGACCCAGTACTTC. Protein sequence: CASSPPSSETQYF. The whole variable domain, filled in from reference TRBV18 and TRBJ2-5, reads NAGVMQNPRHLVRRRGQEARLRCSPMKGHSHVYWYRQLPEEGLKFMVYLQKENIIDESGMPKERFSAEFPKEGPSILRIQQVVRGDSAAYFCASSPPSSETQYFGPGTRLLVL.

The rearrangement joins TRBV15 to TRBJ1-6, with unresolved D. Germline V gives CDR1 LNHNV, CDR2 YYDKDF (reference sequence). Trimming cost V 5 bases and J 10 bases, with 9 bases left between them. The CDR3 totals 12 residues. CDR3 DNA: TGTGCCACCAGCCCGAGTCGGTCACCCCTCCACTTT. Amino acid sequence: CATSPSRSPLHF. The whole variable domain, remainder taken from reference TRBV15 and TRBJ1-6, is DAMVIQNPRYQVTQFGKPVTLSCSQTLNHNVMYWYQQKSSQAPKLLFHYYDKDFNNEADTPDNFQSRRPNTSFCFLDIRSPGLGDTAMYLCATSPSRSPLHFGNGTRLTVT.

This CDR3 reads CASSYSGTEWNEQFF. The CDR3 bases are TGTGCCAGCAGTTACTCTGGGACAGAGTGGAATGAGCAGTTCTTC. This rearrangement joins TRBV6-6 to TRBJ2-1; 7 nucleotides align to TRBD1. Per germline, CDR1 MNHNY and CDR2 SVGAGI (reference sequence). The trim removed 0 bases at V and 7 bases at J, leaving 6 bases unmatched. This CDR3 spans 15 amino acids.

The chain recombines TRBV27 with TRBJ2-5; D might be TRBD1 (6 bases). Germline V CDR1 and CDR2: MNHEY, SMNVEV (reference sequence). V gave up 6 bases and J gave up 5 bases, with 19 bases separating them. The CDR3 consists of 15 residues. CDR3 in amino acids: CASSEYSPGDETQYF. CDR3 DNA: TGTGCCAGCAGCGAATACTCACCAGGGGATGAGACCCAGTACTTC.

In the case of this clone: Additional DNA sequences in this sample encode the identical CDR3. Written as DNA, the CDR3 is TGTGCCAGCAGCAGGACTGCGAACACTGAAGCTTTCTTT. It is translated as CASSRTANTEAFF. The J gene is TRBJ1-1, the V gene TRBV11-3, with no clear D. Trimming took off 5 bases at V and 1 base at J, with 8 bases between the two ends. CDR3 length: 13 amino acids. Germline V lookup: CDR1 SGHNT, CDR2 YENEEA.

This rearrangement joins TRBV4-1 to TRBJ1-5, with D possibly being TRBD1 (5 bases). V dropped 0 bases and J dropped 1 base, with 10 bases sitting between them. This CDR3 has 16 residues. The germline gives CDR1 MGHRA, CDR2 YSYEKL. CDR3 in DNA: TGCGCCAGCAGCCAAGATAGGGGCAGAAGCAATCAGCCCCAGCATTTT. It encodes CASSQDRGRSNQPQHF.

The V gene is TRBV27, the J gene TRBJ2-6, with a possible D match to TRBD1 (6 bases). Germline CDR1 MNHEY, CDR2 SMNVEV (reference sequence). Trimming took 4 bases from V and 0 from J, leaving 13 bases between them. The CDR3 totals 17 residues. The CDR3 DNA sequence: TGTGCCAGCAGTTCAGGGGCCCGGGTCTCTGGGGCCAACGTCCTGACTTTC. It codes for CASSSGARVSGANVLTF.

The rearrangement uses TRBV24-1 and TRBJ2-1; D may be TRBD2 (6 bases). Germline loops: CDR1 KGHDR, CDR2 SFDVKD. Trimming removed 9 bases from V and 9 bases from J, with 14 bases in between. CDR3 length equals 12 residues. The CDR3 protein is CATRGSYGEQFF. CDR3 coding DNA: TGTGCCACCCGGGGGTCCTACGGTGAGCAGTTCTTC.

The V call is TRBV11-2, the J call TRBJ1-1, with a possible D match to TRBD1 (5 bases). Germline loops: CDR1 SGHAT, CDR2 FQNNGV. The CDR3 runs 15 residues. Trimming stripped 1 base from V and 3 bases from J, with 12 bases between. DNA for the CDR3: TGTGCCAGCAGCTTAGGCGCAGGGCTGGACACTGAAGCTTTCTTT. The encoded protein is CASSLGAGLDTEAFF.

The V call is TRBV30, the J call TRBJ1-5; unclear D gene. The CDR3 contains 13 residues. Germline V gene data show CDR1 as GTSNPN and CDR2 as SVGIG (reference sequence). Trimming cost V 4 bases and J 6 bases, with 13 bases left between them. The chain's CDR3 is CAWTGSPGQPQHF. CDR3 DNA: TGTGCCTGGACTGGCAGCCCGGGTCAGCCCCAGCATTTT.

V gene TRBV28 combines with J gene TRBJ2-5; 7 bases align to TRBD1. This CDR3 region has 14 residues. Germline CDR1 MDHEN, CDR2 SYDVKM. After removal of 7 bases from V and 1 base from J, the junction contained 6 bases not matched to a gene. The CDR3 coding sequence is TGTGCCAGCATCGGACAGGTTCTCCAAGAGACCCAGTACTTC. Protein: CASIGQVLQETQYF. Complete variable domain (other parts from reference TRBV28 and TRBJ2-5): DVKVTQSSRYLVKRTGEKVFLECVQDMDHENMFWYRQDPGLGLRLIYFSYDVKMKEKGDIPEGYSVSREKKERFSLILESASTNQTSMYLCASIGQVLQETQYFGPGTRLLVL.

The J gene is TRBJ2-2, the V gene TRBV11-3, with TRBD1 matching 7 bases. Germline lookup yields CDR1 SGHNT and CDR2 YENEEA. The J segment lost 6 bases and the V segment lost 5 bases, leaving 9 bases of the junction unmatched. The CDR3 is 15 residues long. The CDR3 reads CASSPYRGRAGELFF. The CDR3 DNA reads as TGTGCCAGCAGCCCTTACAGGGGAAGGGCCGGGGAGCTGTTTTTT.

In its sample, this clone was seen once. The chain links TRBV23-1 to TRBJ1-1, with a possible D match to TRBD1 (6 bases). TRBV23-1 is annotated as an ORF whose role is uncertain. This CDR3 is 13 amino acids long. V lost 8 bases and J 1 base, leaving 11 bases between the germline ends. Here the CDR3 reads CASRGAENTEAFF. As DNA, the CDR3 is TGCGCCAGCCGGGGGGCCGAGAACACTGAAGCTTTCTTT.

This clone was seen only a few times. The genes are TRBV2 and TRBJ1-6; the D gene is possibly TRBD1 (5 bases). The CDR3 has 11 amino acids. CDR1 SNHLY and CDR2 FYNNEI come from the germline V gene. V was clipped by 6 bases and J by 14 bases, with 11 bases between them. CDR3 DNA sequence: TGTGCCAGCAGGGGGCCCCGAACCCTCCACTTT. Protein sequence: CASRGPRTLHF. The variable domain in full, completed from reference TRBV2 and TRBJ1-6, reads EPEVTQTPSHQVTQMGQEVILRCVPISNHLYFYWYRQILGQKVEFLVSFYNNEISEKSEIFDDQFSVERPDGSNFTLKIRSTKLEDSAMYFCASRGPRTLHFGNGTRLTVT.

V usage is TRBV4-1 and J usage is TRBJ1-1, with D possibly matching TRBD1 (6 bases). The length of the CDR3 is 17 residues. Germline CDR1 and CDR2: MGHRA and YSYEKL. V lost 1 base and J lost 3, with 18 bases in between. DNA for the CDR3: TGCGCCAGCAGCCAAGGAAAGGGGGGGATTCGGGACACTGAAGCTTTCTTT. It is translated as CASSQGKGGIRDTEAFF.

The chain is built from TRBV14 and TRBJ1-2, with 8 bases matching TRBD1. The CDR3 totals 15 residues. The V and J ends lost 1 base and 0 bases, in that order; junction bases with no gene match: 1. CDR1 is SGHDN and CDR2 is FVKESK in the germline V gene. The CDR3 spells CASSQVRGPNYGYTF. CDR3 bases: TGTGCCAGCAGCCAAGTCAGGGGGCCTAACTATGGCTACACCTTC.

CDR3 sequence reads: CASSEGAGAPDTQYF. Here the CDR3 DNA reads TGTGCCAGCAGTGAGGGTGCAGGGGCCCCAGATACGCAGTATTTT. The rearrangement links TRBV6-1 to TRBJ2-3; TRBD1 is a possible D gene (6 bases). V lost 3 bases and J lost 4, with 14 bases in between. Germline V gene data show CDR1 as MNHNS and CDR2 as SASEGT. The CDR3 loop spans 15 amino acids.

V gene TRBV28 combines with J gene TRBJ2-7; 9 nucleotides agree with TRBD1. Germline V gives CDR1 MDHEN, CDR2 SYDVKM. J lost 5 bases, V lost 11 bases, and 7 bases had no gene match. The CDR3 totals 12 residues. The DNA for the CDR3 is TGTGCCGTCGGGGACAGGGCCCACGAGCAGTACTTC. Its protein product is CAVGDRAHEQYF. Using reference TRBV28 and TRBJ2-7 for the parts outside the CDR3, the full variable domain is DVKVTQSSRYLVKRTGEKVFLECVQDMDHENMFWYRQDPGLGLRLIYFSYDVKMKEKGDIPEGYSVSREKKERFSLILESASTNQTSMYLCAVGDRAHEQYFGPGTRLTVT.

This chain connects TRBV21-1 to TRBJ2-1; the DNA was not compared with TRBD2, the D call given in the table. TRBV21-1 is recorded as a pseudogene. This CDR3 has 14 residues. This CDR3 reads CASSTRAESHEQFF. In DNA form, the CDR3 reads TGTGCCAGCAGCACGCGGGCCGAGTCCCATGAGCAGTTCTTC.

The chain recombines TRBV3-1 (or the pseudogene TRBV3-2) with TRBJ1-2, with D possibly being TRBD1 (5 bases). V was trimmed by 3 bases and J by 5 bases, leaving 10 bases between them. The CDR3 covers 13 residues. Germline CDR1 is LGHDT and CDR2 is YNNKEL (reference sequence). The CDR3 bases are TGTGCCAGCAGCCACAACAGGTATTATGGCTACACCTTC. It codes for CASSHNRYYGYTF.

The CDR3 is CASNGGTHSYEQYF. CDR3 nucleotide sequence: TGTGCCAGCAACGGAGGGACTCATTCCTACGAGCAGTACTTC. The rearrangement uses TRBV3-1 (or the pseudogene TRBV3-2) and TRBJ2-7; D perhaps matches TRBD2 (6 bases). The CDR3 contains 14 residues. V gave up 7 bases and J gave up 1 base, with 14 bases separating them. The germline V gene encodes CDR1 LGHDT and CDR2 YNNKEL (reference sequence).

This clone appeared once. The chain links TRBV5-6 to TRBJ1-6, with a tentative D call TRBD1 (6 bases). V was clipped by 5 bases and J by 7 bases, with 10 bases between them. Germline CDR1 and CDR2: SGHDT and YYEEEE. This CDR3 is 13 amino acids long. CDR3 DNA: TGTGCCAGCAGTAACAGGGTAAATTCACCCCTCCACTTT. Protein sequence: CASSNRVNSPLHF.

The chain couples TRBV14 to TRBJ1-2; no clear D. The CDR3 runs 13 residues. V dropped 5 bases and J dropped 4 bases, with 11 bases sitting between them. In germline, CDR1 is SGHDN, CDR2 FVKESK. CDR3 sequence: CASSFVPRYGYTF. The CDR3 region has the DNA TGTGCCAGCAGCTTCGTACCGCGCTATGGCTACACCTTC.

The chain employs TRBV9 and TRBJ1-2; tentative D call: TRBD1 (5 bases). V was pared by 4 bases and J by 2 bases, with 12 bases between. The germline V gene encodes CDR1 SGDLS and CDR2 YYNGEE. The length of the CDR3 is 14 residues. The CDR3 is CASSRQTINYGYTF. The CDR3, as DNA: TGTGCCAGCAGCCGACAGACCATAAACTATGGCTACACCTTC.

This chain joins TRBV19 and TRBJ2-1; 12 nucleotides agree with TRBD2. After removal of 5 bases from V and 2 bases from J, the junction contained 13 bases not matched to a gene. Per the germline V gene, CDR1 is LNHDA and CDR2 is SQIVND (reference sequence). This CDR3 has 19 residues. This CDR3 is CASSGSLAGGPRAYNEQFF. As DNA, the CDR3 is TGTGCCAGTAGTGGATCACTAGCGGGGGGACCGAGGGCCTACAATGAGCAGTTCTTC.